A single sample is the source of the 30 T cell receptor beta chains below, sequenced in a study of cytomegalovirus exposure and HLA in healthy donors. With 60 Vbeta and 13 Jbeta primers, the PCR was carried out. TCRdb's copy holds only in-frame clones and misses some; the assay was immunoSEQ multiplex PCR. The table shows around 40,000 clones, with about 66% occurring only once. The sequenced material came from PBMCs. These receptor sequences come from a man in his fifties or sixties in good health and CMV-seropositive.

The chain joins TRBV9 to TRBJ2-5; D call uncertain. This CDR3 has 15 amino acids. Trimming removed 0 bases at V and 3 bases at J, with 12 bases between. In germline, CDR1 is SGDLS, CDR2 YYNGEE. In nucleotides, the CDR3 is TGTGCCAGCAGCGTAGCTTCAACAGTAAAAGAGACCCAGTACTTC. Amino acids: CASSVASTVKETQYF.

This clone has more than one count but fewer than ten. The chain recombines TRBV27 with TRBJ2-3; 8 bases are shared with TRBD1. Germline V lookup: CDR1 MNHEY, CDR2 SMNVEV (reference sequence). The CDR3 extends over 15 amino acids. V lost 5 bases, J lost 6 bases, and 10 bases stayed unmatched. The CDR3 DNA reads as TGTGCCAGCAGTACCCGGGACAGGCCCAAGGATACGCAGTATTTT. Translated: CASSTRDRPKDTQYF.

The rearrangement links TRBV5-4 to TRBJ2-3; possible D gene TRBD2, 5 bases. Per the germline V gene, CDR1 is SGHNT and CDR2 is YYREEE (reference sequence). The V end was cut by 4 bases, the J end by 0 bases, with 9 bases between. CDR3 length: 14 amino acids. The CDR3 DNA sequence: TGTGCCAGCAGCCCCACGGGGAGCACAGATACGCAGTATTTT. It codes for CASSPTGSTDTQYF.

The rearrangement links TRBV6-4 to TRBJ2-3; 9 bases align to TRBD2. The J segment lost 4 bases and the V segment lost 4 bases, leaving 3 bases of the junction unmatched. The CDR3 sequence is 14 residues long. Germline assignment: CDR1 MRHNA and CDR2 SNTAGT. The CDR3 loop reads CASSATSGSDTQYF. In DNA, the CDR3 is TGTGCCAGCAGTGCGACTAGCGGCTCAGATACGCAGTATTTT.

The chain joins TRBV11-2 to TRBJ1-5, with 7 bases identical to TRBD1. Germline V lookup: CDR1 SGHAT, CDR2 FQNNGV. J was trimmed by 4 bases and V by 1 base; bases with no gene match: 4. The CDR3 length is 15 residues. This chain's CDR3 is CASSLGGRGNQPQHF. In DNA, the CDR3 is TGTGCCAGCAGCTTAGGAGGCAGGGGGAATCAGCCCCAGCATTTT.

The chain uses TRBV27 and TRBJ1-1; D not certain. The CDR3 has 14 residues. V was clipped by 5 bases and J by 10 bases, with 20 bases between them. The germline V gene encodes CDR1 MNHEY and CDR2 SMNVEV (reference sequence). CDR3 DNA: TGTGCCAGCAGTGTCATAGTGACATCAACAACAGCTTTCTTT. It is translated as CASSVIVTSTTAFF.

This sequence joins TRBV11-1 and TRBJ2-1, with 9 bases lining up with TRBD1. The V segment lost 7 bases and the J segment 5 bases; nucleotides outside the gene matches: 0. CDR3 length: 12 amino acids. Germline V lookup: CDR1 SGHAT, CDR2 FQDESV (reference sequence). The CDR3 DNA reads TGTGCCAGCAACAGGGGGCACAATGAGCAGTTCTTC. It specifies CASNRGHNEQFF.

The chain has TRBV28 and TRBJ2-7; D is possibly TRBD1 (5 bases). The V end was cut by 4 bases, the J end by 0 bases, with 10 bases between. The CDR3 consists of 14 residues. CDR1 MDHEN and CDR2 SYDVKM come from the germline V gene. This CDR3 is CASSSIGDSYEQYF. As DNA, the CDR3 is TGTGCCAGCAGTTCCATAGGGGACTCCTACGAGCAGTACTTC.

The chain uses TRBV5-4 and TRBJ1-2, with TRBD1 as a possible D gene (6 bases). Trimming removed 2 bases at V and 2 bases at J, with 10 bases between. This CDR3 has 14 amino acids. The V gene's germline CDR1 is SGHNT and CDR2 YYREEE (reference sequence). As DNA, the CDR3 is TGTGCCAGCAGCTTTGACAGGTCCAACTATGGCTACACCTTC. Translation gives CASSFDRSNYGYTF.

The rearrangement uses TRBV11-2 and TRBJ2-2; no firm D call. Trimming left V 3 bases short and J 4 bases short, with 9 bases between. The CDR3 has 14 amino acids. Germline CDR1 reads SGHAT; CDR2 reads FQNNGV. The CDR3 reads CASSFLVPTGELFF. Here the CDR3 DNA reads TGTGCCAGCAGCTTCCTCGTCCCCACCGGGGAGCTGTTTTTT.

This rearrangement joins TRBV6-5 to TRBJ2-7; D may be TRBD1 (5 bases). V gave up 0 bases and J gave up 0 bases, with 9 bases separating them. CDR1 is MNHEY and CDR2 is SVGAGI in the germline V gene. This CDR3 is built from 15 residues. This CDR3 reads CASSYSTASSYEQYF. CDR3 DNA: TGTGCCAGCAGTTACTCGACAGCCTCCTCCTACGAGCAGTACTTC.

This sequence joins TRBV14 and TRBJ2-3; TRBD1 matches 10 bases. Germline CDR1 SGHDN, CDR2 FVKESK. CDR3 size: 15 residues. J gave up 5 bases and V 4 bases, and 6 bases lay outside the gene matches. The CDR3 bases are TGTGCCAGCAGCCCGGGACAGGGGAAGGGAGATACGCAGTATTTT. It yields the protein CASSPGQGKGDTQYF.

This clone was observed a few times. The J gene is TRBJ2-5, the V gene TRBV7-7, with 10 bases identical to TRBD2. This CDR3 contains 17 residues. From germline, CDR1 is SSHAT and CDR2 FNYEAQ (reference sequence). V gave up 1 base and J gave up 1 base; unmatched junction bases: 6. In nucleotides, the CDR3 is TGTGCCAGCAGCTTAGAAAGGAGCGGGGGGGCCCAAGAGACCCAGTACTTC. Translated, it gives CASSLERSGGAQETQYF. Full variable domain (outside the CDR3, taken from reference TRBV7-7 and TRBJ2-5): GAGVSQSPRYKVTKRGQDVTLRCDPISSHATLYWYQQALGQGPEFLTYFNYEAQPDKSGLPSDRFSAERPEGSISTLTIQRTEQRDSAMYRCASSLERSGGAQETQYFGPGTRLLVL.

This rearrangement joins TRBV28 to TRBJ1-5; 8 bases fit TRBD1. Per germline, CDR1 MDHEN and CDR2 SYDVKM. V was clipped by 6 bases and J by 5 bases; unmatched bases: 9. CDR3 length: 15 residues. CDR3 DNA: TGTGCCAGCAGAACACAGGGGGGGGTCGATCAGCCCCAGCATTTT. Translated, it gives CASRTQGGVDQPQHF.

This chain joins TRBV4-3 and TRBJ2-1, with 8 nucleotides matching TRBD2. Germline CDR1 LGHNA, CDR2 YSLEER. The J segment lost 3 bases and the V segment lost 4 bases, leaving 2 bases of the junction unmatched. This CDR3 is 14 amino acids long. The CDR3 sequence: CASSPGGGYNEQFF. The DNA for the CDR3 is TGCGCCAGCAGCCCCGGGGGGGGCTACAATGAGCAGTTCTTC.

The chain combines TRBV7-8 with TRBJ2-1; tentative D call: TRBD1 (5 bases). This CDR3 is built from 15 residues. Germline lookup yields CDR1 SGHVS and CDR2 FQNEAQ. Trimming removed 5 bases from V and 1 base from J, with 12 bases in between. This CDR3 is CASSLRVGSYNEQFF. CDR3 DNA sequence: TGTGCCAGCAGCCTCAGGGTAGGGTCCTACAATGAGCAGTTCTTC.

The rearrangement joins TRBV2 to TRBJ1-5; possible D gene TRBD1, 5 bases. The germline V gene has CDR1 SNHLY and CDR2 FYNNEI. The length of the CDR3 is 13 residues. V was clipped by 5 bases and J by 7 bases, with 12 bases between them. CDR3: CASSPQASQPQHF. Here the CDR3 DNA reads TGTGCCAGCAGTCCACAGGCTTCGCAGCCCCAGCATTTT. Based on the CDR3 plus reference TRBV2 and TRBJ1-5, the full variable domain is EPEVTQTPSHQVTQMGQEVILRCVPISNHLYFYWYRQILGQKVEFLVSFYNNEISEKSEIFDDQFSVERPDGSNFTLKIRSTKLEDSAMYFCASSPQASQPQHFGDGTRLSIL.

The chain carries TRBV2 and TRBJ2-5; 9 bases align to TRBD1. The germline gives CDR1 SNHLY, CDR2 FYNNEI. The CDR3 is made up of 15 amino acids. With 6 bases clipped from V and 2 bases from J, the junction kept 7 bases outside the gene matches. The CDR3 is CASRSRDRAQETQYF. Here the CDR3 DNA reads TGTGCCAGCAGGTCCCGGGACAGGGCGCAAGAGACCCAGTACTTC.

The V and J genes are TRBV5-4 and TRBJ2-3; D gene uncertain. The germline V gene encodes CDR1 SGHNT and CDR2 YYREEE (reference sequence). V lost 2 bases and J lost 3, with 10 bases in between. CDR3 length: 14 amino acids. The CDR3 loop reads CASSLRQGTDTQYF. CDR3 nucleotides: TGTGCCAGCAGCTTAAGACAAGGTACAGATACGCAGTATTTT.

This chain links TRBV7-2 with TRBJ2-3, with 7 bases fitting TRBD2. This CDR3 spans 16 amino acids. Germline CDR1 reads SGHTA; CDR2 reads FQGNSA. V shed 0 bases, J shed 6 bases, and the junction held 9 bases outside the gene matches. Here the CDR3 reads CASSLAGAGSSDTQYF. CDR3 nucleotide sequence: TGTGCCAGCAGCTTAGCGGGAGCGGGGTCCAGCGATACGCAGTATTTT.

CDR3 nucleotide sequence: TGTGCCAGCAGTTGGACTAGCGGGATCTACAATGAGCAGTTCTTC. Translating it yields CASSWTSGIYNEQFF. V gene TRBV6-6 combines with J gene TRBJ2-1; 12 bases are shared with TRBD2. Trimming removed 4 bases from V and 3 bases from J; junction bases left unmatched: 1. CDR3 size: 15 residues. Germline V gene data show CDR1 as MNHNY and CDR2 as SVGAGI (reference sequence).

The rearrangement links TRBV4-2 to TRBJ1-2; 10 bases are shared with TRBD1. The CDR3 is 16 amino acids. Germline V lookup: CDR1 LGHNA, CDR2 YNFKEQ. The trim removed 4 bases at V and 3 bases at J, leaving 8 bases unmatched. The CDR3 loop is CASSPSRDRGYYGYTF. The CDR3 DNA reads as TGTGCCAGCAGCCCCTCCCGGGACAGGGGCTACTATGGCTACACCTTC.

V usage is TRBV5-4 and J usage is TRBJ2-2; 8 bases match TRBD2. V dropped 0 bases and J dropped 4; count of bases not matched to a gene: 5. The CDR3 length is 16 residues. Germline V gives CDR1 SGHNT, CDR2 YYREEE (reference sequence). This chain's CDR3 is CASSLAERGFTGELFF. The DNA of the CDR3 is TGTGCCAGCAGCTTGGCTGAGCGGGGGTTCACCGGGGAGCTGTTTTTT.

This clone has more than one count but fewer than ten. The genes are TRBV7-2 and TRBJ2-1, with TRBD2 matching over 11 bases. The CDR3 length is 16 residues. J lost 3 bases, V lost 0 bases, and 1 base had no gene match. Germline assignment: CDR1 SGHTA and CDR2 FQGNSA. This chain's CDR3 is CASSLALAGGYNEQFF. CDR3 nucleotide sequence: TGTGCCAGCAGCTTAGCCCTAGCGGGGGGCTACAATGAGCAGTTCTTC.

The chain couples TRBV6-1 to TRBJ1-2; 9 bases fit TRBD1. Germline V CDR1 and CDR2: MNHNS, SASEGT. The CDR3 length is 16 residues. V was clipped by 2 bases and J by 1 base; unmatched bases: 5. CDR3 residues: CASSETGGYLNYGYTF. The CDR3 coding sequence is TGTGCCAGCAGTGAAACAGGGGGCTACCTTAACTATGGCTACACCTTC.

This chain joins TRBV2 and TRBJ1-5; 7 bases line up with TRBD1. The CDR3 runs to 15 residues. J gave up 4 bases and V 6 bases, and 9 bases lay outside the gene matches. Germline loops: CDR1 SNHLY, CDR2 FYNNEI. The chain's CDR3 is CASSPTGTENQPQHF. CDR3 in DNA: TGTGCCAGCAGCCCCACCGGGACAGAGAATCAGCCCCAGCATTTT.

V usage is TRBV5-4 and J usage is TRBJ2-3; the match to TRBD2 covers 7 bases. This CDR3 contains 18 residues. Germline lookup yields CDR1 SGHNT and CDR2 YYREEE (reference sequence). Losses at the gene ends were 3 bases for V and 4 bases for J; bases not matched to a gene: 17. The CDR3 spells CASSSPPGLKGRADTQYF. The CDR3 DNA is TGTGCCAGCAGCTCCCCTCCGGGACTAAAAGGGAGGGCAGATACGCAGTATTTT.

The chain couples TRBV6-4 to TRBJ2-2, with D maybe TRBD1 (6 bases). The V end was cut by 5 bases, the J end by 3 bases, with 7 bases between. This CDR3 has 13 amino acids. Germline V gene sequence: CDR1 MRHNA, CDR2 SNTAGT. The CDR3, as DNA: TGTGCCAGCAGTAAGGGGGACACCGGGGAGCTGTTTTTT. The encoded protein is CASSKGDTGELFF.

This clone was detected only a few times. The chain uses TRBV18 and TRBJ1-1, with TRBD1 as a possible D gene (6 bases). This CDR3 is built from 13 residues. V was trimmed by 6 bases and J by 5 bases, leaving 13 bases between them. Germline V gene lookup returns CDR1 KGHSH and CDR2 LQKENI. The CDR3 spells CASSQEGGTEAFF. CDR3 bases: TGTGCCAGCTCCCAGGAGGGGGGGACTGAAGCTTTCTTT.

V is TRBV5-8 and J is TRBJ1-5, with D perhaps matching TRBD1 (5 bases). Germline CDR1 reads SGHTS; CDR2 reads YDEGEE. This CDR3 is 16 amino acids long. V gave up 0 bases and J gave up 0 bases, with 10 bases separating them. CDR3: CASSLGVTVSNQPQHF. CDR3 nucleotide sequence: TGTGCCAGCAGCTTGGGTGTGACAGTTAGCAATCAGCCCCAGCATTTT.